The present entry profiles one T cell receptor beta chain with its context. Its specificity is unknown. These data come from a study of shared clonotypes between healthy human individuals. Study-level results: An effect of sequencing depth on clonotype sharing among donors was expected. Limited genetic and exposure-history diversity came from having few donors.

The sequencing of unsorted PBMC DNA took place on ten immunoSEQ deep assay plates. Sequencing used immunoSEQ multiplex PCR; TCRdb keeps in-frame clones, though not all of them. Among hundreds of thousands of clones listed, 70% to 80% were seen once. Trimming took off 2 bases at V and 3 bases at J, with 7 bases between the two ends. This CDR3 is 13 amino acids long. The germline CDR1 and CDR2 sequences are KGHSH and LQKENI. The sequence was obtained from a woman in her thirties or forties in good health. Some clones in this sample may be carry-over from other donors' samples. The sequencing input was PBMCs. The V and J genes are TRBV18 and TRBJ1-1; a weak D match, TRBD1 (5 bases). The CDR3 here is CASSPGADTEAFF. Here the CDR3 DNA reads TGTGCCAGCTCACCAGGGGCCGACACTGAAGCTTTCTTT.